This T cell receptor (beta chain) was found in a study of blood T cell repertoires in COVID-19. At the level of the study: The United States, Italy and Spain supplied acute and convalescent COVID-19 samples.

TCRdb's table, derived via immunoSEQ multiplex PCR, lists solely in-frame clones and lacks some. This sample yields 60,000 to 90,000 clones, of which over 80% are seen a single time; roughly 3.5% belongs to the top ten. The CDR3 runs 13 residues. Germline V CDR1 and CDR2: SGHNT, YYREEE (reference sequence). With 4 bases removed from V and 8 bases from J, the gap between germline ends came to 13 bases. This sequence joins TRBV5-4 and TRBJ1-3; tentatively, D is TRBD1 (5 bases). The sample was peripheral blood. The sequence derives from a man aged 50-59 years with acute or convalescent COVID-19. The CDR3 sequence is CASSHEWGHTIYF. CDR3 sequence (DNA): TGTGCCAGCAGCCATGAATGGGGCCACACCATATATTTT.